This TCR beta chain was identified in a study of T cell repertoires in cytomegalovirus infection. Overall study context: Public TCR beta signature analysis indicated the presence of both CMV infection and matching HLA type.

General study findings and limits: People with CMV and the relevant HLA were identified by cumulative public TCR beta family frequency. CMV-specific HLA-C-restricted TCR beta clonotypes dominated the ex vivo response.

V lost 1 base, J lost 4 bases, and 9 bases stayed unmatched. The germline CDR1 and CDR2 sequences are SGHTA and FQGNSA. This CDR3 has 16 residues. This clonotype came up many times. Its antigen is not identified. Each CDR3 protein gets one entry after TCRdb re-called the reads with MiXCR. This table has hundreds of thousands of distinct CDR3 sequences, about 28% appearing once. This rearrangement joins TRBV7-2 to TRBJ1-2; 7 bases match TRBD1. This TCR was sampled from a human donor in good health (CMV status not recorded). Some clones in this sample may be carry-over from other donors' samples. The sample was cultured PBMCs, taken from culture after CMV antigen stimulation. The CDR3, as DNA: TGTGCCAGCAGCTTAGATCGACAGGGCACGGGCTATGGCTACACCTTC. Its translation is CASSLDRQGTGYGYTF.